Following are 7 T cell receptor beta chains from one sample sequenced in a study of T cell repertoires in cytomegalovirus infection. Their recognized antigens are unknown. Each CDR3 protein gets one entry after TCRdb re-called the reads with MiXCR. The sample records about 920,000 distinct CDR3 sequences, approximately 31% being singletons. Sequencing used cultured CD8+ T cells from PBMCs, obtained from culture after CMV antigen stimulation. The receptors shown here come from a human donor in good health (CMV status not recorded). Some clones in this sample may be carry-over from other donors' samples.

J is TRBJ1-1 and V is TRBV15, with 8 bases lining up with TRBD1. The length of the CDR3 is 14 residues. V lost 4 bases and J lost 6; bases outside the gene matches: 7. CDR1 is LNHNV and CDR2 is YYDKDF in the germline V gene (reference sequence). CDR3 DNA: TGTGCCACCAGCAAAGGACAGGGAATGCCTGAAGCTTTCTTT. This codes for CATSKGQGMPEAFF.

J is TRBJ2-1 and V is TRBV2; no clear D gene. The germline CDR1 and CDR2 sequences are SNHLY and FYNNEI. The CDR3 sequence is 13 residues long. The V and J ends lost 8 bases and 4 bases respectively, with 12 bases between them. The CDR3 is CASRREDYNEQFF. The CDR3 bases are TGTGCCAGCCGGCGTGAGGATTACAATGAGCAGTTCTTC.

The sample holds a few counts of this clonotype. This chain links TRBV4-1 with TRBJ2-5; 8 positions match TRBD2. The V and J ends lost 3 bases and 4 bases, in that order; junction bases with no gene match: 10. This CDR3 is built from 16 residues. The germline CDR1 and CDR2 sequences are MGHRA and YSYEKL. CDR3 residues: CASSQGVAGTRETQYF. In DNA, the CDR3 is TGCGCCAGCAGCCAGGGGGTAGCGGGGACGAGAGAGACCCAGTACTTC.

The V gene is TRBV27, the J gene TRBJ1-5; D not certain. V dropped 0 bases and J dropped 3 bases, with 9 bases sitting between them. The CDR3 length is 15 residues. Germline-derived CDR1 and CDR2 are MNHEY and SMNVEV (reference sequence). The CDR3 is CASSLSSAPNQPQHF. CDR3 DNA: TGTGCCAGCAGTTTATCATCTGCCCCCAATCAGCCCCAGCATTTT.

The rearrangement links TRBV4-1 to TRBJ2-2; no clear D. Trimming removed 8 bases at V and 7 bases at J, with 20 bases between. The CDR3 covers 15 residues. The germline V gene has CDR1 MGHRA and CDR2 YSYEKL. The CDR3 DNA reads TGCGCCAGCTGGTCAGACAAACCGGACGGCGGGGAGCTGTTTTTT. Protein sequence: CASWSDKPDGGELFF.

This clonotype showed up just once. The CDR3 nucleotides read TGCGCCAGCAGCCAATTCAGTGAAGCTTTCTTT. Protein product: CASSQFSEAFF. This chain connects TRBV4-1 to TRBJ1-1; D unresolved. Germline values: CDR1 MGHRA, CDR2 YSYEKL. Trimming removed 2 bases from V and 7 bases from J, with 5 bases in between. The CDR3 runs to 11 residues.

V and J are TRBV7-9 and TRBJ1-4; no clear D. Germline V gives CDR1 SEHNR, CDR2 FQNEAQ (reference sequence). This CDR3 contains 13 residues. Trimming cost V 5 bases and J 8 bases, with 12 bases left between them. The chain's CDR3 is CASSLQTSEKLFF. The CDR3, as DNA: TGTGCCAGCAGCCTTCAGACATCGGAAAAACTGTTTTTT.